The following is a T cell receptor (beta chain) sequence with its context. This entry is derived from a study of control samples from healthy donors and cancer patients. V was clipped by 1 base and J by 2 bases, with 12 bases between them. The CDR3 runs 15 residues. Germline CDR1 is SGHTA and CDR2 is FQGNSA. Sequencing used immunoSEQ multiplex PCR; TCRdb keeps in-frame clones, though not all of them. Of roughly 180,000 clones listed, about 91% were seen once; the top ten hold about 2%. This chain links TRBV7-2 with TRBJ2-7; a weak D match, TRBD2 (5 bases). This receptor was obtained from a woman aged 40 to 49 in good health. Sequenced sample: blood. The CDR3 reads CASSLVTLEAYEQYF. In nucleotides, the CDR3 is TGTGCCAGCAGCTTAGTAACATTGGAGGCCTACGAGCAGTACTTC.